This T cell receptor (beta chain) was profiled in a study of somatic mutations in cytotoxic T cells in rheumatoid arthritis. As for the study in general: Patient blood, approximately 32 ml in EDTA, was obtained immediately after diagnosis and prior to the start of any treatment.

General study results and limits: Exceedance of 20% of CD8+ cells by the largest CD8+ clone occurred in about an eighth of the 65 patients. Healthy controls showed no age-related rise in CD8+ clonality, whereas rheumatoid arthritis patients did.

Note on this clone: The antigen remains undetermined.

The germline CDR1 and CDR2 sequences are MNHNY and SVGAGI (reference sequence). Trimming left V 5 bases short and J 4 bases short, with 12 bases between. The CDR3 runs to 14 residues. The data were produced by immunoSEQ multiplex PCR, yet TCRdb's version contains in-frame clones alone and is incomplete. The sample has 4,000 to 5,000 clones; 79% are singletons. The sequenced sample was CD8+ T cells sorted from blood. V and J are TRBV6-6 and TRBJ2-1; TRBD1 or TRBD2 may be the D gene (6 bases each). The TCR sequence derives from an adult with rheumatoid arthritis. The CDR3 nucleotides are TGTGCCAGCAGTGGAGGGGGAGAGTACAATGAGCAGTTCTTC. It codes for CASSGGGEYNEQFF.